Below, 12 T cell receptor beta chains from the same sample are listed, as sequenced in a study of T cell responses to AZD1222 COVID-19 vaccine. Profiling relied on immunoSEQ multiplex PCR, and the TCRdb table lists in-frame clones only, not all of them. The repertoire includes around 100,000 clones, 85% to 90% of them detected once, and about a sixth sits in the top ten. Sequenced here: peripheral blood, sampled on day 0 of AZD1222 vaccination. The source of these receptors is an adult in good health.

This chain connects TRBV23-1 to TRBJ2-1, with TRBD2 identical over 9 bases. TRBV23-1 carries the ORF label, with uncertain function. After removal of 2 bases from V and 8 bases from J, the junction contained 13 bases not matched to a gene. The CDR3 runs 17 residues. The CDR3 DNA follows: TGCGCCAGCAGTCAAGGCTCAGTGCGGGAGGGCCCCGATGAGCAGTTCTTC. This encodes CASSQGSVREGPDEQFF.

The chain joins TRBV2 to TRBJ1-2; 9 positions match TRBD1. Germline CDR1 and CDR2: SNHLY and FYNNEI. The CDR3 sequence is 14 residues long. V trimming: 8 bases; J trimming: 3 bases; junction bases outside the gene matches: 7. The CDR3 DNA reads as TGTGCCAGCCGGCTTCGGACAGGGGACTATGGCTACACCTTC. It is translated as CASRLRTGDYGYTF.

This clone was counted a few times. J is TRBJ2-7 and V is TRBV6-5; D ambiguous. V was pared by 6 bases and J by 5 bases, with 8 bases between. The CDR3 has 11 amino acids. The germline V gene has CDR1 MNHEY and CDR2 SVGAGI. The CDR3 spells CASRRINEQYF. In nucleotides, the CDR3 is TGTGCCAGCAGACGGATAAACGAGCAGTACTTC.

The chain joins TRBV14 to TRBJ1-1; 8 nucleotides line up with TRBD1. The CDR3 is 15 residues long. The junction had 13 bases not matched to a gene; V was cut back by 8 bases and J by 5 bases. Germline loops: CDR1 SGHDN, CDR2 FVKESK. CDR3 region: CASGNRDRKRTEAFF. CDR3 sequence (DNA): TGTGCCAGCGGCAACCGGGACAGGAAGAGGACTGAAGCTTTCTTT.

For the CDR3, the DNA is TGTGCCAGCAGCCCTCGCGTTGGAAAGGGCACAGATACGCAGTATTTT. Translating it yields CASSPRVGKGTDTQYF. The chain couples TRBV28 to TRBJ2-3; D uncertain. Between the trimmed V and J ends, which lost 6 bases and 1 base, there was a span of 17 bases. The CDR3 is 16 amino acids. Per germline, CDR1 MDHEN and CDR2 SYDVKM.

In its sample, this clone was seen once. The chain employs TRBV10-3 and TRBJ2-3; D perhaps matches TRBD1 (7 bases). Trimming shortened V by 3 bases and J by 4 bases, and 11 bases separated the two germline ends. Germline V CDR1 and CDR2: ENHRY, SYGVKD. The CDR3 consists of 14 residues. The CDR3 spells CAISEGGGSDTQYF. Written as DNA, the CDR3 is TGTGCCATCAGTGAAGGAGGGGGCTCAGATACGCAGTATTTT.

The genes are TRBV30 and TRBJ2-5, with unresolved D. V was shortened by 5 bases and J by 5 bases, with 12 bases between the two germline ends. Germline CDR1 GTSNPN, CDR2 SVGIG (reference sequence). This CDR3 has 12 amino acids. Written as DNA, the CDR3 is TGTGCCTGGGATACGTTCGGGGAGACCCAGTACTTC. This gives the protein CAWDTFGETQYF.

The chain has TRBV5-1 and TRBJ2-1; D possibly corresponds to TRBD2 (6 bases). Deletions cut 4 bases from V and 3 bases from J, with 8 bases between. CDR1 and CDR2 (germline): SGHRS, YFSETQ. The CDR3 is 13 amino acids. The CDR3 is CASSRRGYNEQFF. The CDR3 coding sequence is TGCGCCAGCAGCAGGCGGGGCTACAATGAGCAGTTCTTC.

The rearrangement uses TRBV9 and TRBJ2-2, with D possibly being TRBD2 (6 bases). The CDR3 is 15 residues long. V was trimmed by 2 bases and J by 0 bases, leaving 8 bases between them. CDR1 is SGDLS, CDR2 YYNGEE, per germline. The CDR3 here is CASSVGGTNTGELFF. CDR3 DNA sequence: TGTGCCAGCAGCGTGGGGGGAACGAACACCGGGGAGCTGTTTTTT. Looking up the rest from reference TRBV9 and TRBJ2-2 gives the full variable domain: DSGVTQTPKHLITATGQRVTLRCSPRSGDLSVYWYQQSLDQGLQFLIQYYNGEERAKGNILERFSAQQFPDLHSELNLSSLELGDSALYFCASSVGGTNTGELFFGEGSRLTVL.

The chain combines TRBV24-1 with TRBJ2-7; D may match TRBD1 or TRBD2 (5 bases each). With 0 bases removed from V and 2 bases from J, the gap between germline ends came to 19 bases. The CDR3 consists of 18 residues. Germline lookup yields CDR1 KGHDR and CDR2 SFDVKD. The CDR3 sequence: CATSDLGAPPEAAYEQYF. CDR3 coding DNA: TGTGCCACCAGTGATTTGGGGGCCCCTCCGGAGGCGGCCTACGAGCAGTACTTC.

This chain joins TRBV3-1 (or the pseudogene TRBV3-2) and TRBJ2-7; D gene uncertain. The V end was cut by 4 bases, the J end by 5 bases, with 18 bases between. This CDR3 has 15 residues. CDR1 and CDR2 from the germline V gene are LGHDT and YNNKEL (reference sequence). CDR3 protein: CASSPRNRARNEQYF. The CDR3 DNA is TGTGCCAGCAGCCCCCGAAATCGGGCTAGAAACGAGCAGTACTTC.

The chain carries TRBV2 and TRBJ1-3; D uncertain. V was pared by 7 bases and J by 4 bases, with 14 bases between. Per germline, CDR1 SNHLY and CDR2 FYNNEI. The length of the CDR3 is 14 residues. The CDR3 spells CASTQTQMGNTIYF. The CDR3 DNA is TGTGCCAGCACCCAGACCCAGATGGGAAACACCATATATTTT.